This section outlines one T cell receptor beta chain sequence together with its context. Its antigen is unknown. This sample is part of a study of cytomegalovirus exposure and HLA in healthy donors. Overall study context: In a previous analysis, around 110 million unique TCR beta sequences were found from 150 million to 200 million T cells. Genotyping showed around 80% of approximately 430 donors falling in the Caucasian-associated ancestry cluster.

Study-wide findings and caveats: Among CMV-associated TCR beta chains, most appeared HLA-restricted in a later analysis.

The study ran its PCR with 60 Vbeta and 13 Jbeta primers. Sequencing was performed with immunoSEQ multiplex PCR; in TCRdb, only in-frame clones are kept and a portion is missing. The sample gives around 110,000 clones, 82% of which show up once; about 2.5% is in the top ten. The ends were cut back, 8 bases at V and 5 bases at J, with 11 bases in the middle. The germline gives CDR1 MNHNS, CDR2 SASEGT. This CDR3 comprises 12 residues. The receptor was derived from a man under 40 in good health and CMV-seropositive. Specimen: PBMCs. The chain is built from TRBV6-1 and TRBJ2-3, with D possibly being TRBD2 (5 bases). This CDR3 is CASSSEGDTQYF. The CDR3 region has the DNA TGTGCCAGCTCTTCAGAGGGAGATACGCAGTATTTT.